This T cell receptor (beta chain) was found in a study of chemoradiotherapy in HPV16-positive cancers. Repertoires were sampled repeatedly during chemoradiotherapy. Findings of the study overall: Candidate HPV-specific clones and E7-related TCR motifs grew in tumor during treatment. In HPV16-positive patients, HPV-responsive T-cell expansion tracked better recurrence-free survival.

A note on this clone: What it binds is not known.

CDR1 and CDR2 from the germline V gene are SEHNR and FQNEAQ (reference sequence). CDR3 length: 12 residues. With 1 base removed from V and 8 bases from J, the gap between germline ends came to 8 bases. Clones were sequenced by immunoSEQ multiplex PCR, and TCRdb holds only the in-frame ones, with some missing. The data contain approximately 12,000 clones, about 88% of them singletons. This receptor was identified in a human donor with HPV-associated anogenital cancer. The chain couples TRBV7-9 to TRBJ1-2; D not certain. The input for sequencing was blood, taken from a patient who underwent chemoradiotherapy. The CDR3 sequence is CASSLGREGYTF. CDR3 sequence (DNA): TGTGCCAGCAGCTTAGGTCGAGAGGGCTACACCTTC.